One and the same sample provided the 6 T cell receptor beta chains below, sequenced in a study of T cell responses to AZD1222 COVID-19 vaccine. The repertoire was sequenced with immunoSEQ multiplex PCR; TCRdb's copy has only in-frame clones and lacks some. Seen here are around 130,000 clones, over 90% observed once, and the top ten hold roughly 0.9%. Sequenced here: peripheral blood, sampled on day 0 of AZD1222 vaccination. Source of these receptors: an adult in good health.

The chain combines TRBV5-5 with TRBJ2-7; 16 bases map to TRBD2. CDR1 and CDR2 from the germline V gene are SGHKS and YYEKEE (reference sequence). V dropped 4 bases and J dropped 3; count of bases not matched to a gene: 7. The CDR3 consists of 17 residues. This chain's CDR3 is CASSQGLAGGTYYEQYF. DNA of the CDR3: TGTGCCAGCAGCCAGGGACTAGCGGGGGGGACATACTACGAGCAGTACTTC.

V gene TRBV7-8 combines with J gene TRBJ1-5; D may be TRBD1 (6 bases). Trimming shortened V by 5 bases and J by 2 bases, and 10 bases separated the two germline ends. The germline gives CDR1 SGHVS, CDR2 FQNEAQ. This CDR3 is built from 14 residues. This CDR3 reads CASSRGGGNQPQHF. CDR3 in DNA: TGTGCCAGCAGCCGAGGGGGGGGCAATCAGCCCCAGCATTTT.

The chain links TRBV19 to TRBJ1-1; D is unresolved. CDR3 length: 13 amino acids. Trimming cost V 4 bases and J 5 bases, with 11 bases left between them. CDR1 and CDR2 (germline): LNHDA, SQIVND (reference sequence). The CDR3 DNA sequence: TGTGCCAGTAGTACCCTCGCCGATACTGAAGCTTTCTTT. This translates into CASSTLADTEAFF.

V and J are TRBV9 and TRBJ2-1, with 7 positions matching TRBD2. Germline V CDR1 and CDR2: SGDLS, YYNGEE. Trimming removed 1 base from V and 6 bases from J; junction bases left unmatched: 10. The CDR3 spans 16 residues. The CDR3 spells CASSVHPGLTFNEQFF. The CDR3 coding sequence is TGTGCCAGCAGCGTACATCCGGGACTAACCTTCAATGAGCAGTTCTTC.

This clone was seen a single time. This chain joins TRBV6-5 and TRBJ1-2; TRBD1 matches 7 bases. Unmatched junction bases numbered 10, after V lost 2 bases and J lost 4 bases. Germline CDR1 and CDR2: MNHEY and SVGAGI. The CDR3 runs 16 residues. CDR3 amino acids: CASSYGRGAVSYGYTF. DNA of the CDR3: TGTGCCAGCAGTTACGGCAGGGGGGCCGTGAGCTATGGCTACACCTTC.

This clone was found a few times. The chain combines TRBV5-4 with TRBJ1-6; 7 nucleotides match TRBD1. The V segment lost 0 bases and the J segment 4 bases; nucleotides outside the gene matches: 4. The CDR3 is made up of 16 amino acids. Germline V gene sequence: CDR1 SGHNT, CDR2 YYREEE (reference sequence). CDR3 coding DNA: TGTGCCAGCAGCTTGGGCGGGACAGTTTATAATTCACCCCTCCACTTT. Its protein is CASSLGGTVYNSPLHF.